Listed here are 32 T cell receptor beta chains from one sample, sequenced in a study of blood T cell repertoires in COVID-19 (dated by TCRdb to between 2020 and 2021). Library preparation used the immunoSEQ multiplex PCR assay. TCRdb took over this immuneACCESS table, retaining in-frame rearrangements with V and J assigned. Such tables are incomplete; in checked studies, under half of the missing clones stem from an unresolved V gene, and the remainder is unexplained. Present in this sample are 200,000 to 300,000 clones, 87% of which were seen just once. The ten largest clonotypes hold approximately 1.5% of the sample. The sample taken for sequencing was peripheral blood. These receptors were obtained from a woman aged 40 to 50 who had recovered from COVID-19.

This CDR3 reads CSVDQGYEQYF. The CDR3 nucleotides are TGCAGCGTCGACCAGGGGTACGAGCAGTACTTC. The chain links TRBV29-1 to TRBJ2-7; a possible D gene is TRBD1 (6 bases). CDR3 length: 11 residues. V was trimmed by 6 bases and J by 4 bases, leaving 10 bases between them. Looked up from germline, CDR1 is SQVTM and CDR2 is ANQGSEA.

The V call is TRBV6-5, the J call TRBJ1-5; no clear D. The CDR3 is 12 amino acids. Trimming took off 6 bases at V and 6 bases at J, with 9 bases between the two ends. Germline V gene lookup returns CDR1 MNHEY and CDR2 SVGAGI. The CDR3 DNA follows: TGTGCCAGCAGGGCGCCGGGTCAGCCCCAGCATTTT. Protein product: CASRAPGQPQHF.

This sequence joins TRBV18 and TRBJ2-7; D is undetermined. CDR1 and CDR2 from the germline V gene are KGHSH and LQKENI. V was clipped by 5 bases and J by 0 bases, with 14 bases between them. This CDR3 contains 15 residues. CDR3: CASSTQSESSYEQYF. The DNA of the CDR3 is TGTGCCAGCTCAACCCAGAGCGAAAGCTCCTACGAGCAGTACTTC. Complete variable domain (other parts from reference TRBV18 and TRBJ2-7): NAGVMQNPRHLVRRRGQEARLRCSPMKGHSHVYWYRQLPEEGLKFMVYLQKENIIDESGMPKERFSAEFPKEGPSILRIQQVVRGDSAAYFCASSTQSESSYEQYFGPGTRLTVT.

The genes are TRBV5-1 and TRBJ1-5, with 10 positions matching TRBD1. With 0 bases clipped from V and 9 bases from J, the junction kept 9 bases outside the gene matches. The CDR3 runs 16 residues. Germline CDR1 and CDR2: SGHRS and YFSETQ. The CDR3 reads CASSLDGTGVVPPQHF. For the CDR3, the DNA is TGCGCCAGCAGCTTGGATGGGACAGGGGTTGTTCCGCCCCAGCATTTT.

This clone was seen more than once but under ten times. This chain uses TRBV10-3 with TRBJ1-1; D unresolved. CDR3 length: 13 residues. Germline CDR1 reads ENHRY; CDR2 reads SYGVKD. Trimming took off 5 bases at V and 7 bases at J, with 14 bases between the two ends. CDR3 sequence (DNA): TGTGCCATCAGTCAGAGGTCGGCCCTTGAAGCTTTCTTT. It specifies CAISQRSALEAFF.

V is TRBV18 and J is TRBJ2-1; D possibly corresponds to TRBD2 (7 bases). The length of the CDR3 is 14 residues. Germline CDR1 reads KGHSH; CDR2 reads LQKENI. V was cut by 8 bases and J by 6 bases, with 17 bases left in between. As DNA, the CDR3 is TGTGCCAGCCGCGGGGGCCCGAGGTCCAATGAGCAGTTCTTC. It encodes CASRGGPRSNEQFF.

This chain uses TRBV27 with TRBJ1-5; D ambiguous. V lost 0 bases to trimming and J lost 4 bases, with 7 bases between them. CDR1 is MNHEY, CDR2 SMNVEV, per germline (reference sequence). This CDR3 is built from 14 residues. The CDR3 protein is CASSLSESNQPQHF. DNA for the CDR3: TGTGCCAGCAGTTTATCCGAGAGTAATCAGCCCCAGCATTTT.

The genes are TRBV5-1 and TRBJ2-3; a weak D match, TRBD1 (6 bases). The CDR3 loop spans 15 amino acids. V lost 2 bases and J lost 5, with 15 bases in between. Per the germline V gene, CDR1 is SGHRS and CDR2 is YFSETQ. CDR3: CASSLIGGAGDTQYF. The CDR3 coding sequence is TGCGCCAGCAGCTTAATAGGGGGAGCCGGAGATACGCAGTATTTT.

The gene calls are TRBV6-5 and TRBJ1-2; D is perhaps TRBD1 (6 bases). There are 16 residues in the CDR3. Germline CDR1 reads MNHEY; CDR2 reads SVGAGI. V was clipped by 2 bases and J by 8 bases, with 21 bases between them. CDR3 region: CASSYRRTEPDLGYTF. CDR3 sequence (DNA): TGTGCCAGCAGTTACCGTAGGACAGAACCAGACCTCGGCTACACCTTC.

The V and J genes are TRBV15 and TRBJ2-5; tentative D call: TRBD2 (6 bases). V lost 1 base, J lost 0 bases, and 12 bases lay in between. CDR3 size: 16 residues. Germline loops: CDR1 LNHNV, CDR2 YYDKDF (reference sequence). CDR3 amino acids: CATSRGTGGYQETQYF. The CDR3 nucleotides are TGTGCCACCAGCAGAGGAACCGGGGGTTACCAAGAGACCCAGTACTTC.

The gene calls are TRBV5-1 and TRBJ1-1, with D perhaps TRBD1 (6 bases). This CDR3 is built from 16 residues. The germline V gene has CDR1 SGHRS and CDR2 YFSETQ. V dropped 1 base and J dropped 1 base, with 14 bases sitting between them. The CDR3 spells CASSLTTGSRNTEAFF. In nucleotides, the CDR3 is TGCGCCAGCAGCTTGACCACAGGGTCCAGGAACACTGAAGCTTTCTTT.

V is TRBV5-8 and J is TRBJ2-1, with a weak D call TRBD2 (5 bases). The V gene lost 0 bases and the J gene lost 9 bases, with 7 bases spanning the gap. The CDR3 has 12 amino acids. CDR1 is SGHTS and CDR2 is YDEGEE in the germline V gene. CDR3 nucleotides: TGTGCCAGCAGCTTGGTACGGGGTGAGCAGTTCTTC. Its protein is CASSLVRGEQFF.

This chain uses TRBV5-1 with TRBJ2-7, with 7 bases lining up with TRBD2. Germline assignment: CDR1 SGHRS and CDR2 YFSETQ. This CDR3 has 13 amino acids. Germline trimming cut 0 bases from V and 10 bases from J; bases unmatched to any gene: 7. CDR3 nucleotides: TGCGCCAGCAGCTTGGGGGAGCGGGGCGTACAGTACTTC. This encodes CASSLGERGVQYF.

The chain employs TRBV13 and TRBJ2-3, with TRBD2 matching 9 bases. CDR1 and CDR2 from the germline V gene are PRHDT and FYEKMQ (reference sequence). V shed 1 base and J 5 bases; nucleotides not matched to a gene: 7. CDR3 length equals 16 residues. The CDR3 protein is CASSLELAGAVDTQYF. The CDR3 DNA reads TGTGCCAGCAGCTTAGAATTAGCGGGGGCGGTAGATACGCAGTATTTT.

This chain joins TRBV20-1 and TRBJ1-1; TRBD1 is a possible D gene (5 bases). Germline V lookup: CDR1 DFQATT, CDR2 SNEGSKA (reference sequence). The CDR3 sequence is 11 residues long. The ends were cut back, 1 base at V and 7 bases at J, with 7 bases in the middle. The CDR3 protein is CSARGGGEAFF. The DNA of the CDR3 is TGCAGTGCTAGAGGGGGCGGTGAAGCTTTCTTT.

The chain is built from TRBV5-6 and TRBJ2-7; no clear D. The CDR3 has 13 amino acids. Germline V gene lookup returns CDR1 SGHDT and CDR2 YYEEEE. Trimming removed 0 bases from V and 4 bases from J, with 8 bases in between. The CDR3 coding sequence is TGTGCCAGCAGCTTGGGCAACATGTACGAGCAGTACTTC. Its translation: CASSLGNMYEQYF.

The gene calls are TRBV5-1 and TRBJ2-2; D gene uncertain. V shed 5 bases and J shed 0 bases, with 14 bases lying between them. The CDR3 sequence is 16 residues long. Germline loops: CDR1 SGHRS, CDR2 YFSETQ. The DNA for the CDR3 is TGCGCCAGCAGTCGCGGCTCGAGCGCGAACACCGGGGAGCTGTTTTTT. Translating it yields CASSRGSSANTGELFF.

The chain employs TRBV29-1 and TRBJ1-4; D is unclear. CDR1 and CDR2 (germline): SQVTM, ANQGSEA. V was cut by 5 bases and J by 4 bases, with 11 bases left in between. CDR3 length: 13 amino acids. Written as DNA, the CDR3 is TGCAGCGTTTCTAGTCGGGGTAATGAAAAACTGTTTTTT. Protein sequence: CSVSSRGNEKLFF. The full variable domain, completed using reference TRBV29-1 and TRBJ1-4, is SAVISQKPSRDICQRGTSLTIQCQVDSQVTMMFWYRQQPGQSLTLIATANQGSEATYESGFVIDKFPISRPNLTFSTLTVSNMSPEDSSIYLCSVSSRGNEKLFFGSGTQLSVL.

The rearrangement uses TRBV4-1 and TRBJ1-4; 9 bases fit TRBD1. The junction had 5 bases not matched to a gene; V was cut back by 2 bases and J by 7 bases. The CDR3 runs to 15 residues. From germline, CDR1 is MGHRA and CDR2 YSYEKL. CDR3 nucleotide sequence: TGCGCCAGCAGCCAATCTTACAGGGGGCCTGAAAAACTGTTTTTT. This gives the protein CASSQSYRGPEKLFF.

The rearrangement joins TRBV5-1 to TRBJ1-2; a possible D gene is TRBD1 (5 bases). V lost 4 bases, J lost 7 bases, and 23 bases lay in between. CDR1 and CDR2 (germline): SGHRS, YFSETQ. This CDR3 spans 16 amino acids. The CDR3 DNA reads TGCGCCAGCAGCGTAAGGGATGGCCAGGGTATTAGTGGCTACACCTTC. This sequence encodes CASSVRDGQGISGYTF.

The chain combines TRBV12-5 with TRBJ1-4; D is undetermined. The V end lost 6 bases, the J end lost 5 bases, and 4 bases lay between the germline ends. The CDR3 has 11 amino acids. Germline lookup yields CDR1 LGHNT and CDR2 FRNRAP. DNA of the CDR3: TGTGCTAGTGGACAAAATGAAAAACTGTTTTTT. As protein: CASGQNEKLFF.

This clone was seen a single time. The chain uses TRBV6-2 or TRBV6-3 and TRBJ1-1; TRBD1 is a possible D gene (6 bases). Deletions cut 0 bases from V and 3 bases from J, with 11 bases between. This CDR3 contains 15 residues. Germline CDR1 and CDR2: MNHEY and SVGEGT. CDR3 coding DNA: TGTGCCAGCAGTTACTCCAACAGGGTATACACTGAAGCTTTCTTT. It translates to CASSYSNRVYTEAFF.

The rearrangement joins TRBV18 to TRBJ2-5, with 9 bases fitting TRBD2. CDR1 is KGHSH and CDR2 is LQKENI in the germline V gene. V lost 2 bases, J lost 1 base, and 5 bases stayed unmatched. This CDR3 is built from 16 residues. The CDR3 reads CASSPGISGGQETQYF. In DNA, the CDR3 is TGTGCCAGCTCACCAGGTATTAGCGGGGGCCAAGAGACCCAGTACTTC.

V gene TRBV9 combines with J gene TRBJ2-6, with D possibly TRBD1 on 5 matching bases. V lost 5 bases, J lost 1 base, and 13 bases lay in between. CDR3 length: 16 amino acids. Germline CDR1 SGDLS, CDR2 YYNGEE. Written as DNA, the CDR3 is TGTGCCAGCAGTTCCGGTCAGGGATCTGGGGCCAACGTCCTGACTTTC. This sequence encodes CASSSGQGSGANVLTF. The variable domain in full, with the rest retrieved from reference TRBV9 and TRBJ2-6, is DSGVTQTPKHLITATGQRVTLRCSPRSGDLSVYWYQQSLDQGLQFLIQYYNGEERAKGNILERFSAQQFPDLHSELNLSSLELGDSALYFCASSSGQGSGANVLTFGAGSRLTVL.

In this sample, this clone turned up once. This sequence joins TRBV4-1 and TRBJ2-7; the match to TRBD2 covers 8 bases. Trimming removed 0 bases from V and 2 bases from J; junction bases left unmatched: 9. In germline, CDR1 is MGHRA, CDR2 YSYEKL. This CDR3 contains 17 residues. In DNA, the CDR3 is TGCGCCAGCAGCCAAGATTTCGGGGGGGCTCCCCCCTACGAGCAGTACTTC. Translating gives CASSQDFGGAPPYEQYF.

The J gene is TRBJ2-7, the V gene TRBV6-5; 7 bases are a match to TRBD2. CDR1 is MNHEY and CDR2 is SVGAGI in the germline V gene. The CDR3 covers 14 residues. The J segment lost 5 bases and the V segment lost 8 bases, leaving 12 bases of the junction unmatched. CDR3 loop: CASRMLGGTNEQYF. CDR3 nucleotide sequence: TGTGCCAGCCGGATGCTGGGAGGGACCAACGAGCAGTACTTC.

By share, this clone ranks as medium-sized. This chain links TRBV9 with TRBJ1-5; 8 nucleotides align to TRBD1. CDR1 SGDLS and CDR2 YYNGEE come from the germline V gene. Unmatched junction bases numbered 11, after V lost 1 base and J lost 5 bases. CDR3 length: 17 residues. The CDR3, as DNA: TGTGCCAGCAGCGTATTTGAGCTTGCGACAGGGGATCAGCCCCAGCATTTT. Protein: CASSVFELATGDQPQHF. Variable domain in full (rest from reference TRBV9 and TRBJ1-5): DSGVTQTPKHLITATGQRVTLRCSPRSGDLSVYWYQQSLDQGLQFLIQYYNGEERAKGNILERFSAQQFPDLHSELNLSSLELGDSALYFCASSVFELATGDQPQHFGDGTRLSIL.

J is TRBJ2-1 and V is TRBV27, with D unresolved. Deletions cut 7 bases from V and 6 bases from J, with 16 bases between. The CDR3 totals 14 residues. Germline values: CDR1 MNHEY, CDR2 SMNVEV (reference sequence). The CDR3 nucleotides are TGTGCCAGCACAACCAGGCTATTCACCAATGAGCAGTTCTTC. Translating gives CASTTRLFTNEQFF.

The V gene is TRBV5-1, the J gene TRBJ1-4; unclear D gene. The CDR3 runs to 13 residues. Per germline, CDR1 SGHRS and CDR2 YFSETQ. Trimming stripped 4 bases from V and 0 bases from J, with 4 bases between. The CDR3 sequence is CASSESTNEKLFF. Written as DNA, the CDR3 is TGCGCCAGCAGCGAGTCAACTAATGAAAAACTGTTTTTT.

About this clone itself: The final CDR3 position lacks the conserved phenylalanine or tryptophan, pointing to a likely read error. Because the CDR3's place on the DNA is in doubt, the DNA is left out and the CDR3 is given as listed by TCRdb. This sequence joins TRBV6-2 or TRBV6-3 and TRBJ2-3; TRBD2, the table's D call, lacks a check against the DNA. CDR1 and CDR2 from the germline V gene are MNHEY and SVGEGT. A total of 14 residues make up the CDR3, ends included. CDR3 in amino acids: CASSPRLARTTGSL.

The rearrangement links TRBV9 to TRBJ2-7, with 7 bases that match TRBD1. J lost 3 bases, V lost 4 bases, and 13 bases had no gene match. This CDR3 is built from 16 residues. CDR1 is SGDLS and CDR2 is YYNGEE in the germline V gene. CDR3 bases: TGTGCCAGCAGCCCACAGTTGGGGACAGAGCTCTACGAGCAGTACTTC. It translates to CASSPQLGTELYEQYF.

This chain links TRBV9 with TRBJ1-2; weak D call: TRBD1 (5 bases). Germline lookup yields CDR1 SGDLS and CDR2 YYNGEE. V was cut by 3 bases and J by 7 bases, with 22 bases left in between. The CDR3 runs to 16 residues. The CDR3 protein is CASSAGGGTPSGGYTF. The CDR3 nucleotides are TGTGCCAGCAGCGCCGGCGGGGGGACTCCTTCGGGTGGCTACACCTTC.